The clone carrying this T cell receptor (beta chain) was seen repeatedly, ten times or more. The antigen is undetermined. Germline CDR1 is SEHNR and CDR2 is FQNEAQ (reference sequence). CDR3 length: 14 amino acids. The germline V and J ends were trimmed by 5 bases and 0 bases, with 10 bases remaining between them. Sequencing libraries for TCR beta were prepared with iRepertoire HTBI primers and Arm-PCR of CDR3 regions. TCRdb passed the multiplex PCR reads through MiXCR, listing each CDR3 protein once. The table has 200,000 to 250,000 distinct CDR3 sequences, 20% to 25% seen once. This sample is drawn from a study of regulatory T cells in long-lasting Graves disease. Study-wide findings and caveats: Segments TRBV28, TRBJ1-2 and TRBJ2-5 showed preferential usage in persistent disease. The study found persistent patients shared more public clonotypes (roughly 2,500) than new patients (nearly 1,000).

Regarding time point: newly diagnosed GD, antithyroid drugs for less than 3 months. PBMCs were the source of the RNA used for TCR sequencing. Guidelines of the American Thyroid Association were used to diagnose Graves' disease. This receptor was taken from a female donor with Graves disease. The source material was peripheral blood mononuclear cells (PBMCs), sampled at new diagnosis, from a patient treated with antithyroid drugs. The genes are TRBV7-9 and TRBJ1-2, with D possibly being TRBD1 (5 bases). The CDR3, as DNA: TGTGCCAGCAGCCCGCAGACAGCTAACTATGGCTACACCTTC. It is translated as CASSPQTANYGYTF. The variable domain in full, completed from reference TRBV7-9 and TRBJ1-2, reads DTGVSQNPRHKITKRGQNVTFRCDPISEHNRLYWYRQTLGQGPEFLTYFQNEAQLEKSRLLSDRFSAERPKGSFSTLEIQRTEQGDSAMYLCASSPQTANYGYTFGSGTRLTVV.